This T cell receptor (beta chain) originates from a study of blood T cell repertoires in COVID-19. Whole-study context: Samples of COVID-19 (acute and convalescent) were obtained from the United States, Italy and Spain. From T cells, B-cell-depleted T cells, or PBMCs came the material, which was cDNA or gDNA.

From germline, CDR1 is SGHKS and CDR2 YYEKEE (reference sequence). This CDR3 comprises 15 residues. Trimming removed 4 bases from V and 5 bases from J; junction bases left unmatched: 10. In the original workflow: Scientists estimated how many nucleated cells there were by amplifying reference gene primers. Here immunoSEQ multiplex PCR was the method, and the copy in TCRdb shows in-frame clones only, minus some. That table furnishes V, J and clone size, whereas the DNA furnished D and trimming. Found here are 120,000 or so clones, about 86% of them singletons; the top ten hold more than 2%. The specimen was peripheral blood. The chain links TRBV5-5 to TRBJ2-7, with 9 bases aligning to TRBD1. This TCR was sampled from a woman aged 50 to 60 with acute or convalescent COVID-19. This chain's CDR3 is CASSHPGQGSHEQYF. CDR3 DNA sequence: TGTGCCAGCAGCCATCCGGGACAGGGAAGTCACGAGCAGTACTTC.